This T cell receptor (beta chain) emerged from a study of CD8 T cells in Susac syndrome. An input of about 0.45 to 1 ug of RNA was subjected to reverse transcription using random hexamers. immunoSEQ multiplex PCR amplified TCR beta CDR3 across 54 Vbeta, 13 Jbeta. TCRdb re-analysed the immunoSEQ multiplex PCR reads in MiXCR, keeping a single row per CDR3 protein. Here the sample spans approximately 100,000 distinct CDR3 sequences, roughly 91% being singletons. CD8+ and CD4+ blood T cells underwent TCR beta sequencing. The authors negatively isolated CD8+ and CD4+ T cells and FACS-enriched TEMRA cells. Per germline, CDR1 LNHDA and CDR2 SQIVND (reference sequence). This CDR3 is built from 15 residues. V was pared by 6 bases and J by 3 bases, with 18 bases between.

The sample comprised CD4+ T cells from PBMCs. The gene calls are TRBV19 and TRBJ2-7; D ambiguous. The TCR sequence derives from a human donor in good health. This chain's CDR3 is CASSYSQGPLYEQYF. The CDR3 DNA reads as TGTGCCAGTAGCTACAGCCAAGGTCCACTCTACGAGCAGTACTTC.